Each of the 10 T cell receptor beta chains below was sequenced from the same sample in a study of T cell responses to AZD1222 COVID-19 vaccine. The assay was immunoSEQ multiplex PCR, and TCRdb's table has in-frame clones only and misses some. The data hold 170,000 or so clones, with 85% to 95% observed a single time. The sample in question was peripheral blood, obtained on day 0 of AZD1222 vaccination. Receptors were obtained from an adult in good health.

This clone occurred once. The chain recombines TRBV19 with TRBJ1-5; 9 bases match TRBD1. With V trimmed by 4 bases and J by 4 bases, 5 bases remained unmatched. The length of the CDR3 is 15 residues. The V gene's germline CDR1 is LNHDA and CDR2 SQIVND (reference sequence). The DNA for the CDR3 is TGTGCCAGTAGTACCGGGACAGGGAGTAATCAGCCCCAGCATTTT. It codes for CASSTGTGSNQPQHF.

This chain links TRBV9 with TRBJ2-2, with no clear D. Germline V gives CDR1 SGDLS, CDR2 YYNGEE. Trimming took 0 bases from V and 4 from J, leaving 16 bases between them. The CDR3 is made up of 17 amino acids. The DNA for the CDR3 is TGTGCCAGCAGCGTAGGTGGGTTATTGGGTCCCACCGGGGAGCTGTTTTTT. Residues: CASSVGGLLGPTGELFF.

V is TRBV14 and J is TRBJ2-7; D perhaps matches TRBD1 (6 bases). The CDR3 sequence is 14 residues long. CDR1 and CDR2 (germline): SGHDN, FVKESK. V gave up 6 bases and J gave up 0 bases, with 12 bases separating them. Written as DNA, the CDR3 is TGTGCCAGCAGTTTGGCAGGGGTCTCCTACGAGCAGTACTTC. Translating it yields CASSLAGVSYEQYF.

The chain has TRBV7-2 and TRBJ2-7; no reliable D call. Trimming pared 1 base from V and 2 bases from J, leaving 9 bases between. Germline CDR1 is SGHTA and CDR2 is FQGNSA. The CDR3 covers 14 residues. The CDR3 sequence is CASSLGSGPYEQYF. CDR3 in DNA: TGTGCCAGCAGCTTAGGGTCAGGACCCTACGAGCAGTACTTC.

This clone was picked up a small number of times. This rearrangement joins TRBV5-1 to TRBJ1-2; 10 bases line up with TRBD1. After removal of 7 bases from V and 6 bases from J, the junction contained 12 bases not matched to a gene. The CDR3 length is 15 residues. Per the germline V gene, CDR1 is SGHRS and CDR2 is YFSETQ. The CDR3 spells CASSRGGTGVDGYTF. The CDR3 coding sequence is TGCGCCAGCTCCCGAGGGGGGACAGGGGTCGATGGCTACACCTTC.

This clone was observed once. This chain joins TRBV6-5 and TRBJ2-7, with D possibly TRBD1 on 6 matching bases. CDR3 length: 12 amino acids. Germline V lookup: CDR1 MNHEY, CDR2 SVGAGI. Trimming left V 5 bases short and J 6 bases short, with 11 bases between. In nucleotides, the CDR3 is TGTGCCAGCAGTACAGGGTTGGGCGAGCAGTACTTC. Its protein product is CASSTGLGEQYF.

V and J are TRBV7-9 and TRBJ1-2, with D uncertain. CDR3 length: 14 amino acids. CDR1 and CDR2 from the germline V gene are SEHNR and FQNEAQ (reference sequence). V dropped 3 bases and J dropped 4 bases, with 12 bases sitting between them. CDR3 coding DNA: TGTGCCAGCAGCTTCGATTGGGATTTCTATGGCTACACCTTC. This codes for CASSFDWDFYGYTF.

The chain has TRBV19 and TRBJ1-2; no reliable D call. Per the germline V gene, CDR1 is LNHDA and CDR2 is SQIVND (reference sequence). V was cut by 4 bases and J by 5 bases, with 8 bases left in between. The CDR3 loop spans 12 amino acids. CDR3 region: CASSSLRYGYTF. Here the CDR3 DNA reads TGTGCCAGTAGTAGCCTCAGGTATGGCTACACCTTC.

The rearrangement joins TRBV27 to TRBJ2-5; 9 nucleotides align to TRBD1. In germline, CDR1 is MNHEY, CDR2 SMNVEV (reference sequence). Unmatched junction bases numbered 10, after V lost 6 bases and J lost 5 bases. The CDR3 totals 15 residues. This CDR3 is CASSETGGSWETQYF. As DNA, the CDR3 is TGTGCCAGCAGCGAGACAGGGGGGAGTTGGGAGACCCAGTACTTC.

CDR3 DNA sequence: TGTGCCAGCAGTTACAAGTACACTGAAGCTTTCTTT. Translated: CASSYKYTEAFF. The chain employs TRBV28 and TRBJ1-1, with D unclear. The germline CDR1 and CDR2 sequences are MDHEN and SYDVKM. Trimming took off 4 bases at V and 3 bases at J, with 6 bases between the two ends. This CDR3 contains 12 residues.